This TCR beta chain was documented in a study of blood T cell repertoires in COVID-19. Study-level information: PBMCs, B-cell-depleted T cells, or T cells provided the cDNA or gDNA that made up the material.

In this sample, this clone turned up once. The ends lost 1 base at V and 6 bases at J; junction bases unmatched: 5. This CDR3 region has 14 residues. Germline V gene data show CDR1 as SGHNT and CDR2 as YENEEA. As processed by the authors: Reference gene primers were amplified, and this amplification served to estimate nucleated cell counts. Here immunoSEQ multiplex PCR was the method, and the copy in TCRdb shows in-frame clones only, minus some. Clonal size and the V and J genes are those of that table, whereas D and trimming came from the DNA. Counted here are approximately 29,000 clones, 85% to 90% occurring once; the ten biggest clones make up approximately 14%.

The sequence derives from a human donor with active COVID-19. The donor label of this sample is uncertain. The rearrangement joins TRBV11-3 to TRBJ1-1; TRBD1 agrees at 7 bases. Sequenced sample: peripheral blood. CDR3 region: CASSLGRGQAEAFF. The CDR3 bases are TGTGCCAGCAGCTTAGGAAGGGGGCAGGCTGAAGCTTTCTTT.